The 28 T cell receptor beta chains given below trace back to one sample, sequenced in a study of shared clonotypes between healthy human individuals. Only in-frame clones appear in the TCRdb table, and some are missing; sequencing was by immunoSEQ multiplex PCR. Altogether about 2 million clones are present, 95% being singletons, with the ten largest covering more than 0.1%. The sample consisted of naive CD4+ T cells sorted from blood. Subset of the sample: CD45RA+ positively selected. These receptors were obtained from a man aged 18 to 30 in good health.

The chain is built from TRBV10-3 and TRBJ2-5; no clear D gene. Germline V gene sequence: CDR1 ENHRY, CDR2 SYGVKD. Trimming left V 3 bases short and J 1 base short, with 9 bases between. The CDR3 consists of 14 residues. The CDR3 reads CAISDLLGQETQYF. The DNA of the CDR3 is TGTGCCATCAGTGATCTCTTAGGCCAAGAGACCCAGTACTTC.

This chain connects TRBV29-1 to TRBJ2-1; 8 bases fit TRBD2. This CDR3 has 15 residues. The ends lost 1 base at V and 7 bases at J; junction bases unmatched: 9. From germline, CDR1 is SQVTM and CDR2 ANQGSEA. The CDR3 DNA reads TGCAGCGTTGAAGGCCGAGGGATAGCGGGAAATGAGCAGTTCTTC. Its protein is CSVEGRGIAGNEQFF.

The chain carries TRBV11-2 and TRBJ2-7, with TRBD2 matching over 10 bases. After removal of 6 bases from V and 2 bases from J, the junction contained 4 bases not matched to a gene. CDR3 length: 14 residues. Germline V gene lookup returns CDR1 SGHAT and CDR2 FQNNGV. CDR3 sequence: CASRTSGVTYEQYF. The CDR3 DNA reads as TGTGCCAGCAGAACTAGCGGGGTAACCTACGAGCAGTACTTC.

DNA for the CDR3: TGTGCCATCTCGGCAGGGATCGGTGAAAAACTGTTTTTT. Translating gives CAISAGIGEKLFF. The rearrangement uses TRBV10-3 and TRBJ1-4; the D gene is possibly TRBD1 (5 bases). V dropped 8 bases and J dropped 7 bases, with 14 bases sitting between them. The CDR3 is made up of 13 amino acids. Germline values: CDR1 ENHRY, CDR2 SYGVKD.

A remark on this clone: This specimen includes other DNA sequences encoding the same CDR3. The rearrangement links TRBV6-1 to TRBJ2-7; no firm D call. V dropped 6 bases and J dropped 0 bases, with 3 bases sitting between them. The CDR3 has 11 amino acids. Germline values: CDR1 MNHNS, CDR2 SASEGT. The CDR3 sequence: CASRASYEQYF. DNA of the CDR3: TGTGCCAGCAGGGCCTCCTACGAGCAGTACTTC.

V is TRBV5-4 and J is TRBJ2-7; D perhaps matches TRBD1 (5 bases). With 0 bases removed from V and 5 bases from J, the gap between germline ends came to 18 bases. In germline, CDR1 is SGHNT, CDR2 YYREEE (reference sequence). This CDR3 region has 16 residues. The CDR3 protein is CASSLAPFQGRNEQYF. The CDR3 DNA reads TGTGCCAGCAGCTTGGCTCCTTTCCAGGGTCGGAACGAGCAGTACTTC.

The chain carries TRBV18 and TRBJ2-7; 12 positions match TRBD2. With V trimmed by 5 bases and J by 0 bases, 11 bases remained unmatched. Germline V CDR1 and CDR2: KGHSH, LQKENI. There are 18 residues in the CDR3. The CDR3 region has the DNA TGTGCCAGCTCAAGAGGCACTAGCGGGAGGCTCCCCTCCTACGAGCAGTACTTC. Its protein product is CASSRGTSGRLPSYEQYF.

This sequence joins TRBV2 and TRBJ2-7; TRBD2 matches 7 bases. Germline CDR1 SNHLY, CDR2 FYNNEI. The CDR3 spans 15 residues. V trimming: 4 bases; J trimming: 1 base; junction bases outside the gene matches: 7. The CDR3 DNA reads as TGTGCCAGCAGTGGCGCGACTAGCCTTTCCTACGAGCAGTACTTC. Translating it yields CASSGATSLSYEQYF.

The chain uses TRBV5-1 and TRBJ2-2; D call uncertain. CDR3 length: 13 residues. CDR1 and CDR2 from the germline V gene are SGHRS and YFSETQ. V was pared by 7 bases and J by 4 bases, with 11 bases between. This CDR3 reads CASGEGSTGELFF. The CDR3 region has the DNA TGCGCCAGCGGGGAAGGATCCACCGGGGAGCTGTTTTTT.

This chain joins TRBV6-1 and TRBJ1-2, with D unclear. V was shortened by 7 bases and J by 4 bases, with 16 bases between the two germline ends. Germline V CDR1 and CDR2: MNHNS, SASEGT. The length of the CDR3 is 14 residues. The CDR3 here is CASIIGIGGYGYTF. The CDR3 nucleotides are TGTGCCAGCATAATAGGGATCGGTGGCTATGGCTACACCTTC.

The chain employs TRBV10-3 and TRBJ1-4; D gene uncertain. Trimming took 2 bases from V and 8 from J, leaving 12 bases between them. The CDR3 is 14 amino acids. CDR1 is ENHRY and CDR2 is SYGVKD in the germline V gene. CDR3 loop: CAISEQTRGEKLFF. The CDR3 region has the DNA TGTGCCATCAGTGAGCAGACCCGAGGAGAAAAACTGTTTTTT.

CDR3 bases: TGTGCCAGCAGCGTAGCGGATCTCTCCTACGAGCAGTACTTC. It codes for CASSVADLSYEQYF. The rearrangement joins TRBV9 to TRBJ2-7; D gene uncertain. Germline V gene lookup returns CDR1 SGDLS and CDR2 YYNGEE. V lost 0 bases and J lost 0, with 7 bases in between. The CDR3 covers 14 residues.

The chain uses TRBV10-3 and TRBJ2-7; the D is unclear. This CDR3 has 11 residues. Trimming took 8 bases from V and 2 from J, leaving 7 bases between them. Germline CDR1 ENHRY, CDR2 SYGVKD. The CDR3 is CAIATPYEQYF. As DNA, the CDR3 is TGTGCCATCGCTACCCCCTACGAGCAGTACTTC.

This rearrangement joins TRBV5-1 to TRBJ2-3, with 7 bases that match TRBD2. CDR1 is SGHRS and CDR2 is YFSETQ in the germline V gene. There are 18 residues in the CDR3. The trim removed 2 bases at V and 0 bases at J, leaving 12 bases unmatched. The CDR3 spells CASSFGIGGRASTDTQYF. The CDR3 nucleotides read TGCGCCAGCAGCTTCGGGATAGGCGGGAGAGCTAGCACAGATACGCAGTATTTT.

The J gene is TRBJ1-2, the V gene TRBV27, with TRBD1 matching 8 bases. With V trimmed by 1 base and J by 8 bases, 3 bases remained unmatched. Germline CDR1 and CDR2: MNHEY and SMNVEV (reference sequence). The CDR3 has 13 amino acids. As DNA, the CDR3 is TGTGCCAGCAGTTTATGGACAGGGTTCGGCTACACCTTC. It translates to CASSLWTGFGYTF.

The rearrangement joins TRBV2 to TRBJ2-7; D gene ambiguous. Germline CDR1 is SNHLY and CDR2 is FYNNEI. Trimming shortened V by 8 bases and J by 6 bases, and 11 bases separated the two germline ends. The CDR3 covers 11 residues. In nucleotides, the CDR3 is TGTGCCAGCGGGAAGAGGTCCGAGCAGTACTTC. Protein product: CASGKRSEQYF.

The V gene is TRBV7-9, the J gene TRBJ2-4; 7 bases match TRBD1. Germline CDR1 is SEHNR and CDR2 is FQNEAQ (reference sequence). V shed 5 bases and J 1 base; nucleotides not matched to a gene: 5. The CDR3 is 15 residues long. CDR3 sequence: CASSRTTGAKNIQYF. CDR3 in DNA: TGTGCCAGCAGCCGAACGACAGGGGCCAAAAACATTCAGTACTTC.

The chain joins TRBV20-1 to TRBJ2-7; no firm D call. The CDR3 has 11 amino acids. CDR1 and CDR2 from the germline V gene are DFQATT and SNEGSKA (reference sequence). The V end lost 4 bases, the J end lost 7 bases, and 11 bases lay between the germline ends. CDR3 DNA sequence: TGCAGTGCTAAAGTCGTGGGAGAGCAGTACTTC. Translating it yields CSAKVVGEQYF.

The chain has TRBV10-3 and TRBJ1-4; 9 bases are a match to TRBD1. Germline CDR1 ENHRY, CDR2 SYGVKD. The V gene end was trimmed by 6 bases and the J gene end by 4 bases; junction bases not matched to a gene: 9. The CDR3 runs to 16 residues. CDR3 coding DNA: TGTGCCATCAGGGCAGAACGGACAGGGGATAATGAAAAACTGTTTTTT. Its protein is CAIRAERTGDNEKLFF.

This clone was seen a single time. The CDR3 loop is CASSEGAIGNTIYF. The CDR3 DNA follows: TGCGCCAGCAGTGAGGGGGCGATTGGAAACACCATATATTTT. The chain carries TRBV10-2 and TRBJ1-3, with D possibly TRBD1 on 5 matching bases. V lost 2 bases and J lost 3, with 8 bases in between. Germline values: CDR1 WSHSY, CDR2 SAAADI. This CDR3 is built from 14 residues.

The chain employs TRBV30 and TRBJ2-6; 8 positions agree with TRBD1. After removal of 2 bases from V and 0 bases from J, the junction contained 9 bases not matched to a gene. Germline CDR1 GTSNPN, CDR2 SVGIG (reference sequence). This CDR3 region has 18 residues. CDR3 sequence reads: CAWSIRDRNPSGANVLTF. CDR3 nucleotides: TGTGCCTGGAGTATCAGGGACAGGAACCCCTCTGGGGCCAACGTCCTGACTTTC.

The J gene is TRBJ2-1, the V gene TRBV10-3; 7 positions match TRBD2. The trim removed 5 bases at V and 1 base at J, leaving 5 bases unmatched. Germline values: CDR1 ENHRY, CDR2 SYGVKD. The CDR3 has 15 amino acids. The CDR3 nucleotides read TGTGCCATCAGTACTTCTAGCGGATCCTACAATGAGCAGTTCTTC. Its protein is CAISTSSGSYNEQFF.

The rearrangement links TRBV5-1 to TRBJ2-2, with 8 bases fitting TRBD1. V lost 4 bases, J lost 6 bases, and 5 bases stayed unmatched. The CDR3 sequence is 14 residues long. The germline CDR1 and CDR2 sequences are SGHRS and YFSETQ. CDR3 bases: TGCGCCAGCAGCCACGGACAGGGCGCCGGGGAGCTGTTTTTT. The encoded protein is CASSHGQGAGELFF. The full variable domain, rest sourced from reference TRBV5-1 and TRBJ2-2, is KAGVTQTPRYLIKTRGQQVTLSCSPISGHRSVSWYQQTPGQGLQFLFEYFSETQRNKGNFPGRFSGRQFSNSRSEMNVSTLELGDSALYLCASSHGQGAGELFFGEGSRLTVL.

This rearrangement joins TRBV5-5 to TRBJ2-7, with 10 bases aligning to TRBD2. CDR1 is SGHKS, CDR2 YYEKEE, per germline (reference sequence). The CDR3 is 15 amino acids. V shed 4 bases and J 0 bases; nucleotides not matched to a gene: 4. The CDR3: CASSRLAGDSYEQYF. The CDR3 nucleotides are TGTGCCAGCAGCAGGCTAGCGGGAGACTCCTACGAGCAGTACTTC.

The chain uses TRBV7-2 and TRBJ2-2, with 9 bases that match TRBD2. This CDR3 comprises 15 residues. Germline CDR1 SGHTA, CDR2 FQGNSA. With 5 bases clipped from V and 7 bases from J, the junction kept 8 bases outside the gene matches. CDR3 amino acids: CASSPRTSAIGELFF. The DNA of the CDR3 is TGTGCCAGCAGCCCAAGGACTAGCGCCATCGGGGAGCTGTTTTTT.

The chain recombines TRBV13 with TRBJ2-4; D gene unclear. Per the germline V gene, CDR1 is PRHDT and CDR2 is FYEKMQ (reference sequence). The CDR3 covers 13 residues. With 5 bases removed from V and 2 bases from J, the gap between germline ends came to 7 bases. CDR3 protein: CASSIRSKNIQYF. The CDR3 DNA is TGTGCCAGCAGCATAAGATCCAAAAACATTCAGTACTTC.

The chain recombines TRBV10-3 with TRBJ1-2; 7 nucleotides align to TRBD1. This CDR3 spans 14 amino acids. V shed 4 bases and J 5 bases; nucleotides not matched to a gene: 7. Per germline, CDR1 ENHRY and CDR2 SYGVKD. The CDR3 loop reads CAISGTGFRYGYTF. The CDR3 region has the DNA TGTGCCATCAGTGGGACAGGTTTTCGGTATGGCTACACCTTC.

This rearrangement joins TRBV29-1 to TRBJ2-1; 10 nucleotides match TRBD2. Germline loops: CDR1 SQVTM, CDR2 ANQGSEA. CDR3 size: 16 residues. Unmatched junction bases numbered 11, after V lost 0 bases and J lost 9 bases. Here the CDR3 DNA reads TGCAGCGTTGAAGATTTTAGGCTAGCGGGAGTTAGTGAGCAGTTCTTC. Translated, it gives CSVEDFRLAGVSEQFF.